One and the same sample provided the 18 T cell receptor beta chains below, sequenced in a study of OX40 agonist ivuxolimab in advanced cancers. This table comes from immunoSEQ multiplex PCR, and its TCRdb copy is limited to in-frame clones, with some not included. Of 77,000 or so clones detected, around 92% appear once; the ten largest clones hold 0.5% to 0.6%. This specimen consisted of CD4+ or CD8+ T cells sorted from blood, obtained in a trial of the OX40 agonist ivuxolimab. The source is an adult with an advanced solid tumor such as melanoma, head and neck, liver or kidney cancer.

The CDR3 sequence is CASSQGVRVTDTQYF. The CDR3 nucleotides read TGCGCCAGCAGCCAAGGAGTGCGCGTCACAGATACGCAGTATTTT. This sequence joins TRBV4-1 and TRBJ2-3, with D unclear. In germline, CDR1 is MGHRA, CDR2 YSYEKL. V was shortened by 1 base and J by 2 bases, with 10 bases between the two germline ends. The CDR3 runs 15 residues.

The chain combines TRBV4-2 with TRBJ2-2; 9 nucleotides line up with TRBD2. Trimming removed 0 bases from V and 7 bases from J; junction bases left unmatched: 6. Germline V gene lookup returns CDR1 LGHNA and CDR2 YNFKEQ. The CDR3 runs 16 residues. The CDR3 DNA sequence: TGTGCCAGCAGCCAAGATATGAGCGGGAGGATCGGGGAGCTGTTTTTT. Its protein is CASSQDMSGRIGELFF.

The rearrangement links TRBV4-1 to TRBJ1-2; 8 positions agree with TRBD1. The CDR3 length is 14 residues. After removal of 5 bases from V and 6 bases from J, the junction contained 8 bases not matched to a gene. Looked up from germline, CDR1 is MGHRA and CDR2 is YSYEKL. In DNA form, the CDR3 reads TGCGCCAGCAGCAAAGGGGACAGGAGAGATGGCTACACCTTC. Amino acid sequence: CASSKGDRRDGYTF.

The rearrangement joins TRBV7-9 to TRBJ2-7, with 7 bases matching TRBD1. This CDR3 contains 16 residues. The trim removed 5 bases at V and 0 bases at J, leaving 10 bases unmatched. Germline V gene lookup returns CDR1 SEHNR and CDR2 FQNEAQ (reference sequence). CDR3 in amino acids: CASSVYGTALSYEQYF. DNA for the CDR3: TGTGCCAGCAGCGTATACGGGACAGCTCTCTCCTACGAGCAGTACTTC.

This rearrangement joins TRBV30 to TRBJ2-1; TRBD2 agrees at 10 bases. Per germline, CDR1 GTSNPN and CDR2 SVGIG (reference sequence). The CDR3 spans 15 residues. The V segment lost 0 bases and the J segment 4 bases; nucleotides outside the gene matches: 3. The chain's CDR3 is CAWSVPAGGYNEQFF. Here the CDR3 DNA reads TGTGCCTGGAGTGTACCAGCGGGAGGGTACAATGAGCAGTTCTTC.

This clone appeared once. The chain recombines TRBV5-1 with TRBJ2-7; 11 bases align to TRBD1. J was trimmed by 4 bases and V by 0 bases; bases with no gene match: 9. CDR1 and CDR2 from the germline V gene are SGHRS and YFSETQ. The CDR3 length is 17 residues. As DNA, the CDR3 is TGCGCCAGCAGCTTGGGCCCCGGACAGGGGGCAACTTACGAGCAGTACTTC. Translating it yields CASSLGPGQGATYEQYF.

The chain recombines TRBV9 with TRBJ2-3, with TRBD1 matching over 12 bases. The germline gives CDR1 SGDLS, CDR2 YYNGEE. This CDR3 contains 15 residues. V lost 4 bases to trimming and J lost 7 bases; unmatched junction nucleotides: 7. CDR3 sequence reads: CASSPGTGGAHTQYF. DNA for the CDR3: TGTGCCAGCAGCCCCGGGACAGGGGGCGCTCATACGCAGTATTTT.

The chain links TRBV5-5 to TRBJ1-2; 10 bases fit TRBD1. Germline values: CDR1 SGHKS, CDR2 YYEKEE (reference sequence). J was trimmed by 3 bases and V by 5 bases; bases with no gene match: 4. The CDR3 is made up of 14 amino acids. The DNA of the CDR3 is TGTGCCAGCAGTCCAGACAGGGGGCACTATGGCTACACCTTC. Protein product: CASSPDRGHYGYTF.

This chain uses TRBV30 with TRBJ2-1, with TRBD2 matching 10 bases. This CDR3 has 15 amino acids. CDR1 is GTSNPN and CDR2 is SVGIG in the germline V gene (reference sequence). J gave up 5 bases and V 5 bases, and 9 bases lay outside the gene matches. The CDR3 sequence: CAWAKGTSDHNEQFF. The CDR3 DNA follows: TGTGCCTGGGCTAAAGGGACTAGCGACCACAATGAGCAGTTCTTC.

The gene calls are TRBV5-6 and TRBJ1-2; TRBD1 matches 7 bases. The CDR3 has 14 residues. Germline assignment: CDR1 SGHDT and CDR2 YYEEEE. V was pared by 2 bases and J by 2 bases, with 3 bases of the junction left unmatched. CDR3: CASSLGGQNYGYTF. Here the CDR3 DNA reads TGTGCCAGCAGCTTAGGGGGCCAAAACTATGGCTACACCTTC.

This clone was seen once. V gene TRBV10-3 combines with J gene TRBJ2-1; D not resolved. The CDR3 has 13 residues. V was clipped by 2 bases and J by 2 bases, with 4 bases between them. Germline assignment: CDR1 ENHRY and CDR2 SYGVKD. The CDR3 DNA is TGTGCCATCAGTGAGGGAACCTACAATGAGCAGTTCTTC. Translating it yields CAISEGTYNEQFF.

The V call is TRBV7-3, the J call TRBJ2-1; 9 bases match TRBD1. CDR3 length equals 15 residues. CDR1 and CDR2 (germline): SGHTA, FQGTGA. V was clipped by 4 bases and J by 7 bases; unmatched bases: 8. The CDR3 spells CASSSTGGLGNEQFF. The CDR3, as DNA: TGTGCCAGCAGCTCGACAGGGGGGCTCGGGAATGAGCAGTTCTTC. Full variable domain (rest looked up from reference TRBV7-3 and TRBJ2-1): GAGVSQTPSNKVTEKGKYVELRCDPISGHTALYWYRQSLGQGPEFLIYFQGTGAADDSGLPNDRFFAVRPEGSVSTLKIQRTERGDSAVYLCASSSTGGLGNEQFFGPGTRLTVL.

The chain is built from TRBV19 and TRBJ1-1; D might be TRBD1 (5 bases). The CDR3 runs 14 residues. The germline V gene encodes CDR1 LNHDA and CDR2 SQIVND (reference sequence). Trimming stripped 3 bases from V and 1 base from J, with 9 bases between. Here the CDR3 reads CASSINTGNTEAFF. The CDR3, as DNA: TGTGCCAGTAGTATCAATACAGGGAACACTGAAGCTTTCTTT.

This sequence joins TRBV6-6 and TRBJ2-5; D is unclear. The J call is doubtful: the DNA matches TRBJ2-7 better. The CDR3 totals 13 residues. In germline, CDR1 is MNHNY, CDR2 SVGAGI (reference sequence). The CDR3: CASSYSVTYEQYF. The CDR3 DNA sequence: TGTGCCAGCAGTTACTCGGTAACATACGAGCAGTACTTC.

The gene calls are TRBV29-1 and TRBJ2-1, with D possibly TRBD1 on 5 matching bases. V gave up 1 base and J gave up 2 bases, with 6 bases separating them. The germline gives CDR1 SQVTM, CDR2 ANQGSEA. This CDR3 contains 13 residues. The CDR3 region is CSVEAQAYNEQFF. In DNA, the CDR3 is TGCAGCGTTGAAGCACAGGCCTACAATGAGCAGTTCTTC.

The chain's CDR3 is CASSDQPSGNTIYF. In DNA form, the CDR3 reads TGTGCCAGCAGTGACCAACCCTCTGGAAACACCATATATTTT. The chain employs TRBV6-1 and TRBJ1-3; D is undetermined. The CDR3 covers 14 residues. Germline-derived CDR1 and CDR2 are MNHNS and SASEGT. Between the trimmed V and J ends, which lost 3 bases and 0 bases, there was a span of 6 bases.

The V and J genes are TRBV7-2 and TRBJ2-5; TRBD2 matches at 7 bases. V gave up 1 base and J gave up 11 bases; unmatched junction bases: 7. Germline loops: CDR1 SGHTA, CDR2 FQGNSA. CDR3 length equals 13 residues. The chain's CDR3 is CASSLDHAGGQYF. Here the CDR3 DNA reads TGTGCCAGCAGCTTAGATCACGCCGGGGGGCAGTACTTC.

The CDR3, as DNA: TGTGCCAGCAGCTTTCGCGACAGGGGAGGAAATTACGAGCAGTACTTC. Encoded protein: CASSFRDRGGNYEQYF. The chain couples TRBV7-2 to TRBJ2-7; 8 bases match TRBD1. The CDR3 length is 16 residues. The trim removed 3 bases at V and 4 bases at J, leaving 11 bases unmatched. From germline, CDR1 is SGHTA and CDR2 FQGNSA.